This section outlines one T cell receptor beta chain sequence together with its context. This specimen belongs to a study of blood T cell repertoires in COVID-19. In the study overall: Acute and convalescent COVID-19 samples came from the United States, Italy and Spain. In each case, the material was cDNA or gDNA derived from T cells, B-cell-depleted T cells, or PBMCs.

Original processing notes: Nucleated cell number was recorded as an estimate derived from reference gene primer amplification. Clones were read by immunoSEQ multiplex PCR, and TCRdb kept only the in-frame ones, dropping some. That table supplies the V and J calls and clone size; D and trimming were determined from the DNA. The sample contains around 18,000 clones, roughly 89% of which appear only once. The sequencing sample was made of peripheral blood. This TCR was recovered from a human donor in a cohort sampled during active COVID-19.

This CDR3 is CASSILGQGSYEQYF. The CDR3, as DNA: TGTGCCAGTAGTATTTTGGGACAGGGCTCCTACGAGCAGTACTTC. The chain employs TRBV19 and TRBJ2-7; 9 bases map to TRBD1. CDR3 length: 15 residues. The V and J ends lost 3 bases and 0 bases, in that order; junction bases with no gene match: 3. CDR1 is LNHDA, CDR2 SQIVND, per germline (reference sequence).